This T cell receptor (beta chain) was sequenced in a study of T cell repertoires in cytomegalovirus infection. Study at large: TCR beta signatures that were public indicated CMV infection and matching HLA type. Notes on the study in general: Based on cumulative public TCR beta family frequency, carriers of CMV plus the relevant HLA were identified.

TCRdb independently ran MiXCR on the reads; one entry per CDR3 protein. The top ten clones hold about a tenth of a sample with about 150,000 distinct CDR3 sequences, 23% of them seen once. Germline CDR1 is KGHDR and CDR2 is SFDVKD. Trimming removed 4 bases from V and 0 bases from J, with 6 bases in between. The CDR3 length is 14 residues. Concerning this clonotype: Its specificity is unknown.

The receptor was isolated from a human donor in good health (CMV status not recorded). Some clones in this sample may be carry-over from other donors' samples. The sample was PBMCs. The V gene is TRBV24-1, the J gene TRBJ1-5; D call uncertain. The chain's CDR3 is CATSEGYSNQPQHF. CDR3 bases: TGTGCCACCAGTGAGGGCTATAGCAATCAGCCCCAGCATTTT.